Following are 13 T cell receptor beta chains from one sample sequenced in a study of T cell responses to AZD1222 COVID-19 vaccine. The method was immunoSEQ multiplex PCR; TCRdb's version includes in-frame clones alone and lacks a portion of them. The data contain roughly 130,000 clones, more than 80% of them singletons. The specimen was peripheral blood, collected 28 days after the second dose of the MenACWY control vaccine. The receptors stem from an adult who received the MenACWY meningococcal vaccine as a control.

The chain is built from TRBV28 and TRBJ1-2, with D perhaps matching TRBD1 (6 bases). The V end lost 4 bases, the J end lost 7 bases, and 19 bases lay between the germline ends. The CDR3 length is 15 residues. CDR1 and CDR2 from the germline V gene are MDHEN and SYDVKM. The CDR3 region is CASSSSTGPPFGYTF. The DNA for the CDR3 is TGTGCCAGCAGTTCCTCGACAGGACCTCCTTTTGGCTACACCTTC.

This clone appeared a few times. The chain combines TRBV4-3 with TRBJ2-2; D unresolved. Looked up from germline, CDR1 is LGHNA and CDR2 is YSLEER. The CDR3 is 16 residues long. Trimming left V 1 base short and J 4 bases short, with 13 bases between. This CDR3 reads CASSQVADRTTGELFF. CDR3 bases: TGCGCCAGCAGCCAAGTTGCGGACCGTACCACCGGGGAGCTGTTTTTT.

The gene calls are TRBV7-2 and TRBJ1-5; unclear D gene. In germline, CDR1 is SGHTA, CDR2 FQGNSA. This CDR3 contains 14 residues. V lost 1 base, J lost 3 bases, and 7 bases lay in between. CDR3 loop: CASSLVADNQPQHF. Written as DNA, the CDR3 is TGTGCCAGCAGCTTAGTGGCAGACAATCAGCCCCAGCATTTT.

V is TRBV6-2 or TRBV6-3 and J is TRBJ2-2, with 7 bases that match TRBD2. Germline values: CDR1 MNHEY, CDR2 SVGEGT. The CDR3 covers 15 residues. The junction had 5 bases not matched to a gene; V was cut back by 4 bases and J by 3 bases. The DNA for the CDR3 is TGTGCCAGCAGTTGGAGCGGGGTAGACACCGGGGAGCTGTTTTTT. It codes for CASSWSGVDTGELFF.

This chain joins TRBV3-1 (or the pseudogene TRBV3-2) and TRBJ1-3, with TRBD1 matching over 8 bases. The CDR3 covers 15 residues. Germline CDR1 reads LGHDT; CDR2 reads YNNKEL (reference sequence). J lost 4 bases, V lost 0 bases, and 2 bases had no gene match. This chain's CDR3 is CASSQDRGRGNTIYF. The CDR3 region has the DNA TGTGCCAGCAGCCAAGACAGGGGGCGAGGAAACACCATATATTTT.

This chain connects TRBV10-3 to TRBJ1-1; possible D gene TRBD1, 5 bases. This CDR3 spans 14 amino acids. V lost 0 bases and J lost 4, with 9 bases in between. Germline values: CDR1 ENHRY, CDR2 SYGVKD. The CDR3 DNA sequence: TGTGCCATCAGTGAGTCGTGGGGGGGCACTGAAGCTTTCTTT. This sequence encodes CAISESWGGTEAFF.

The CDR3 nucleotides read TGCGCCAGCAGCTTGGAACCCCAGGGCAATAATGAAAAACTGTTTTTT. Its protein is CASSLEPQGNNEKLFF. The J gene is TRBJ1-4, the V gene TRBV5-1; weak D call: TRBD1 (5 bases). CDR3 length: 16 residues. The V gene's germline CDR1 is SGHRS and CDR2 YFSETQ. The V end was cut by 0 bases, the J end by 4 bases, with 13 bases between.

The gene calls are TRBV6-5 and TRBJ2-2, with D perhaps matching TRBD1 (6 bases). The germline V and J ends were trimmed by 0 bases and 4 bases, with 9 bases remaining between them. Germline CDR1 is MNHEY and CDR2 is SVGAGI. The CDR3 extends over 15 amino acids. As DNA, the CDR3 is TGTGCCAGCAGTTACTCGGGGGCGGCCACCGGGGAGCTGTTTTTT. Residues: CASSYSGAATGELFF.

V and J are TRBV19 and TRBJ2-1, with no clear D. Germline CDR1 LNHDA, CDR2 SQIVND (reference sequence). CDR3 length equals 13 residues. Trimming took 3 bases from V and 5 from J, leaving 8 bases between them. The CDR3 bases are TGTGCCAGTAGTATCGCACCAAACAATGAGCAGTTCTTC. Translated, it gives CASSIAPNNEQFF.

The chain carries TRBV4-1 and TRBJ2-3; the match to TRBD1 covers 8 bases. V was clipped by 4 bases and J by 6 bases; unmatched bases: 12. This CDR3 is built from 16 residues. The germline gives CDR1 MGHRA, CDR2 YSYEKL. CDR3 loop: CASSLTATGVTDTQYF. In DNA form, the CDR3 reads TGCGCCAGCAGCCTGACCGCGACAGGGGTTACGGATACGCAGTATTTT.

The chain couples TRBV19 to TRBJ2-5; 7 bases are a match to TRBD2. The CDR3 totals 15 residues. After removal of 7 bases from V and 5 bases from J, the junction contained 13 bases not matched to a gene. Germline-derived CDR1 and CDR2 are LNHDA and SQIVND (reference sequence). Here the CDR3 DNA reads TGTGCCAGTAACAACGGAGGCCCCGGGGGGGAGACCCAGTACTTC. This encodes CASNNGGPGGETQYF.

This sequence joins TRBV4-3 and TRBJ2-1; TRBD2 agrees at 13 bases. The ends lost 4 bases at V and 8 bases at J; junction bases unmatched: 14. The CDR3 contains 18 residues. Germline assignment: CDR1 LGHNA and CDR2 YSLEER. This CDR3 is CASSLGTSGAGLPYEQFF. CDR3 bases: TGCGCCAGCAGCCTCGGGACTAGCGGGGCGGGTTTGCCCTATGAGCAGTTCTTC.

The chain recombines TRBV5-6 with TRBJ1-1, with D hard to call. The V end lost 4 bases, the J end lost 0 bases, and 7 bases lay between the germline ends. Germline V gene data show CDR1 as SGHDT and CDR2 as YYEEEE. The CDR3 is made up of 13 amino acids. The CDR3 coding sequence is TGTGCCAGCAGCCCAGGATTGAACACTGAAGCTTTCTTT. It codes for CASSPGLNTEAFF.